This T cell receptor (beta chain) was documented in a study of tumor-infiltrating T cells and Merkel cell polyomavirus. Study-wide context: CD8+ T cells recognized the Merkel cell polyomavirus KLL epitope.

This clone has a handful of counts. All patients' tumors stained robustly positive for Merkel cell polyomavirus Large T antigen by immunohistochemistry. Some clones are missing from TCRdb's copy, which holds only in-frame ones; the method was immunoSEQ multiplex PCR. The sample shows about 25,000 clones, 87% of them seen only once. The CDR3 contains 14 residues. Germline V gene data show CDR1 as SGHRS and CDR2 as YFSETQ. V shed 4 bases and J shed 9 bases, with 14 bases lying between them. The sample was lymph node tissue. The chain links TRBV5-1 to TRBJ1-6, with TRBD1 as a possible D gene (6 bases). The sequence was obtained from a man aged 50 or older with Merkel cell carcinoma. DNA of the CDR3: TGCGCCAGCAGCATGGCAGGGGATAGTTCACCCCTCCACTTT. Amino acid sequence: CASSMAGDSSPLHF.